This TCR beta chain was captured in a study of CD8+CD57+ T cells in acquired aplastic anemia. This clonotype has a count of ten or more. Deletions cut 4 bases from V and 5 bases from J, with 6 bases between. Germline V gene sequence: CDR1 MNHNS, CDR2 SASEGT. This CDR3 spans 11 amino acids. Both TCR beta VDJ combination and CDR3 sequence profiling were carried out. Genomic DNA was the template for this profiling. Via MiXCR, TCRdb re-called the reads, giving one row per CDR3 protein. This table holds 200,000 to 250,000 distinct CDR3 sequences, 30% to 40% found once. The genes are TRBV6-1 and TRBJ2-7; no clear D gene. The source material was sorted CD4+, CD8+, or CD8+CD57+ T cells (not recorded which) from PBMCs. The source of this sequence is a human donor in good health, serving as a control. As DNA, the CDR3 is TGTGCCAGCAGTGTACCAAACGAGCAGTACTTC. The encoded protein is CASSVPNEQYF.